These 11 T cell receptor beta chains were sequenced from one sample in a study of blood T cell repertoires in COVID-19. Assay used: immunoSEQ multiplex PCR; TCRdb lists only in-frame clones, some missing. The sample has about 150,000 clones, roughly 90% seen once. Specimen: PBMCs or T cells enriched from blood (not recorded which). The source of these receptors is a woman aged 30 to 39 with acute COVID-19.

V gene TRBV6-5 combines with J gene TRBJ2-7, with 9 bases lining up with TRBD2. CDR3 length: 14 amino acids. Trimming cost V 2 bases and J 2 bases; bases outside gene matches: 1. The V gene's germline CDR1 is MNHEY and CDR2 SVGAGI. The CDR3, as DNA: TGTGCCAGCAGTTACGCGGGAGGGCCCTACGAGCAGTACTTC. Residues: CASSYAGGPYEQYF.

This chain connects TRBV30 to TRBJ1-6; 9 bases line up with TRBD1. The V segment lost 2 bases and the J segment 7 bases; nucleotides outside the gene matches: 9. From germline, CDR1 is GTSNPN and CDR2 SVGIG (reference sequence). CDR3 length equals 16 residues. The CDR3 sequence: CAWSQGTGGRNSPLHF. CDR3 nucleotides: TGTGCCTGGAGTCAGGGCACAGGGGGCCGGAATTCACCCCTCCACTTT.

The chain recombines TRBV18 with TRBJ2-7; 7 nucleotides agree with TRBD2. From germline, CDR1 is KGHSH and CDR2 LQKENI. Trimming took 1 base from V and 0 from J; bases not matched to a gene: 0. This CDR3 is 14 amino acids long. CDR3 amino acids: CASSPRGGSYEQYF. In nucleotides, the CDR3 is TGTGCCAGCTCACCACGGGGGGGCTCCTACGAGCAGTACTTC.

The chain links TRBV7-8 to TRBJ1-1, with D perhaps matching TRBD1 (5 bases). The CDR3 is 14 amino acids. Germline-derived CDR1 and CDR2 are SGHVS and FQNEAQ. V lost 4 bases and J 4 bases, leaving 13 bases between the germline ends. This CDR3 is CASSYRGLSTEAFF. CDR3 nucleotides: TGTGCCAGCAGCTATCGGGGGTTGAGCACTGAAGCTTTCTTT.

J is TRBJ2-3 and V is TRBV15; perhaps TRBD1 as D (5 bases). The CDR3 extends over 16 amino acids. CDR1 is LNHNV and CDR2 is YYDKDF in the germline V gene (reference sequence). V lost 4 bases, J lost 0 bases, and 14 bases lay in between. CDR3: CATSTWGSPSTDTQYF. DNA for the CDR3: TGTGCCACCAGCACCTGGGGCAGTCCTAGCACAGATACGCAGTATTTT.

The V call is TRBV28, the J call TRBJ2-7, with 7 bases aligning to TRBD1. The CDR3 runs to 13 residues. The germline gives CDR1 MDHEN, CDR2 SYDVKM. V was pared by 8 bases and J by 5 bases, with 9 bases of the junction left unmatched. The CDR3 sequence: CASERQGSHEQYF. In DNA form, the CDR3 reads TGTGCCAGCGAGAGACAGGGATCCCACGAGCAGTACTTC.

The chain carries TRBV6-5 and TRBJ2-7; 9 bases align to TRBD2. V was pared by 5 bases and J by 0 bases, with 5 bases of the junction left unmatched. This CDR3 contains 15 residues. The germline V gene encodes CDR1 MNHEY and CDR2 SVGAGI. CDR3 sequence (DNA): TGTGCCAGCAGTCGAGCGGGAGGCCTCTCCTACGAGCAGTACTTC. It is translated as CASSRAGGLSYEQYF.

This chain connects TRBV28 to TRBJ2-5; 10 bases fit TRBD2. Germline V lookup: CDR1 MDHEN, CDR2 SYDVKM. The CDR3 loop spans 18 amino acids. The J segment lost 5 bases and the V segment lost 1 base, leaving 13 bases of the junction unmatched. CDR3 sequence reads: CASSLYGLAGVGRETQYF. The DNA of the CDR3 is TGTGCCAGCAGTTTATATGGCCTAGCGGGAGTTGGTCGGGAGACCCAGTACTTC.

CDR3 in DNA: TGTGCCAGCAGTTTACAGGGGATGGGGTATGGCTACACCTTC. Its translation is CASSLQGMGYGYTF. The chain has TRBV28 and TRBJ1-2; D perhaps matches TRBD1 (6 bases). CDR3 length: 14 residues. Germline V CDR1 and CDR2: MDHEN, SYDVKM. Trimming removed 2 bases from V and 5 bases from J, with 12 bases in between.

The chain employs TRBV3-1 (or the pseudogene TRBV3-2) and TRBJ2-1; possibly TRBD2 for D (5 bases). The CDR3 extends over 14 amino acids. CDR1 is LGHDT, CDR2 YNNKEL, per germline (reference sequence). V was cut by 5 bases and J by 5 bases, with 13 bases left in between. The CDR3 spells CASSSLTRNNEQFF. CDR3 coding DNA: TGTGCCAGCAGCTCCCTCACTAGAAACAATGAGCAGTTCTTC.

In DNA, the CDR3 is TGTGCCAGCAGCTCAGTCGGCGGGGGATACCCCCGGGAGACCCAGTACTTC. This sequence encodes CASSSVGGGYPRETQYF. V is TRBV28 and J is TRBJ2-5; 7 nucleotides align to TRBD2. Germline-derived CDR1 and CDR2 are MDHEN and SYDVKM. The CDR3 covers 17 residues. Losses at the gene ends were 6 bases for V and 5 bases for J; bases not matched to a gene: 18.